These 24 T cell receptor beta chains were all obtained from the same sample, sequenced in a study of T cell responses to AZD1222 COVID-19 vaccine. Some clones are missing from TCRdb's copy, which holds only in-frame ones; the method was immunoSEQ multiplex PCR. The profile shows roughly 130,000 clones, approximately 85% of them singletons. The specimen comprised peripheral blood, sampled on day 0 of AZD1222 vaccination. The source is an adult in good health.

The V call is TRBV5-4, the J call TRBJ2-7, with D maybe TRBD1 (6 bases). Germline V gene sequence: CDR1 SGHNT, CDR2 YYREEE (reference sequence). The CDR3 totals 16 residues. V dropped 3 bases and J dropped 0 bases, with 16 bases sitting between them. As DNA, the CDR3 is TGTGCCAGCAGCTCCCTGGACAGAACGACCTCCTACGAGCAGTACTTC. Its translation is CASSSLDRTTSYEQYF.

This clone was observed a handful of times. This chain uses TRBV6-5 with TRBJ1-6; perhaps TRBD1 as D (6 bases). The length of the CDR3 is 15 residues. V gave up 6 bases and J gave up 9 bases, with 18 bases separating them. CDR1 and CDR2 (germline): MNHEY, SVGAGI. The CDR3 protein is CASSLEGHKSSPLHF. Here the CDR3 DNA reads TGTGCCAGCAGCCTAGAGGGACATAAAAGTTCACCCCTCCACTTT.

V and J are TRBV6-5 and TRBJ1-4; D is possibly TRBD1 (6 bases). The CDR3 is 14 residues long. CDR1 and CDR2 from the germline V gene are MNHEY and SVGAGI. Trimming removed 6 bases from V and 6 bases from J, with 14 bases in between. CDR3 in DNA: TGTGCCAGCAGAACGACAGGAGTGCATGAAAAACTGTTTTTT. Its translation is CASRTTGVHEKLFF.

This sequence joins TRBV7-2 and TRBJ2-7, with D unresolved. CDR1 is SGHTA and CDR2 is FQGNSA in the germline V gene. V lost 3 bases, J lost 4 bases, and 7 bases lay in between. This CDR3 is 12 amino acids long. The CDR3 sequence: CASSLSFYEQYF. The CDR3 nucleotides read TGTGCCAGCAGCTTGTCCTTTTACGAGCAGTACTTC. The complete variable domain, with remaining parts taken from reference TRBV7-2 and TRBJ2-7, reads GAGVSQSPSNKVTEKGKDVELRCDPISGHTALYWYRQSLGQGLEFLIYFQGNSAPDKSGLPSDRFSAERTGGSVSTLTIQRTQQEDSAVYLCASSLSFYEQYFGPGTRLTVT.

This clone was seen a handful of times. The CDR3 here is CASSRGSSGNTIYF. The CDR3 DNA reads as TGTGCCAGCAGCCGGGGGAGCTCTGGAAACACCATATATTTT. The chain is built from TRBV5-5 and TRBJ1-3, with TRBD1 as a possible D gene (5 bases). Germline assignment: CDR1 SGHKS and CDR2 YYEKEE (reference sequence). This CDR3 contains 14 residues. V was trimmed by 4 bases and J by 0 bases, leaving 8 bases between them.

V gene TRBV2 combines with J gene TRBJ1-6; a weak D match, TRBD1 (5 bases). Germline CDR1 is SNHLY and CDR2 is FYNNEI. The CDR3 is 15 amino acids. V dropped 2 bases and J dropped 9 bases, with 14 bases sitting between them. The CDR3 spells CASSESLGGVSPLHF. The CDR3 DNA reads TGTGCCAGCAGTGAATCCCTGGGGGGGGTTTCACCCCTCCACTTT.

The chain recombines TRBV28 with TRBJ1-5; D possibly corresponds to TRBD1 (5 bases). The V and J ends lost 4 bases and 4 bases respectively, with 14 bases between them. The CDR3 is 15 residues long. Germline V gene lookup returns CDR1 MDHEN and CDR2 SYDVKM. The CDR3 protein is CASSSGPTGNQPQHF. Here the CDR3 DNA reads TGTGCCAGCAGTTCGGGCCCAACAGGTAATCAGCCCCAGCATTTT.

The genes are TRBV6-2 or TRBV6-3 and TRBJ1-1; TRBD1 matches 7 bases. Germline assignment: CDR1 MNHEY and CDR2 SVGEGT. After removal of 5 bases from V and 1 base from J, the junction contained 4 bases not matched to a gene. This CDR3 is built from 14 residues. In DNA, the CDR3 is TGTGCCAGCAGTCGTGGGACAGCGAACACTGAAGCTTTCTTT. The encoded protein is CASSRGTANTEAFF.

The V gene is TRBV3-1 (or the pseudogene TRBV3-2), the J gene TRBJ1-2, with 7 bases identical to TRBD1. Germline CDR1 LGHDT, CDR2 YNNKEL (reference sequence). V gave up 4 bases and J gave up 3 bases; unmatched junction bases: 8. The CDR3 is 15 amino acids. This chain's CDR3 is CASSLRTGRDYGYTF. CDR3 DNA: TGTGCCAGCAGCCTTAGGACAGGAAGAGACTATGGCTACACCTTC.

The V call is TRBV19, the J call TRBJ2-7; 9 nucleotides match TRBD2. The V and J ends lost 5 bases and 1 base, in that order; junction bases with no gene match: 6. The CDR3 length is 15 residues. Germline assignment: CDR1 LNHDA and CDR2 SQIVND (reference sequence). DNA of the CDR3: TGTGCCAGTAGTTCCGGGACTAGCTTGTCCTACGAGCAGTACTTC. This codes for CASSSGTSLSYEQYF. Variable domain in full (rest from reference TRBV19 and TRBJ2-7): DGGITQSPKYLFRKEGQNVTLSCEQNLNHDAMYWYRQDPGQGLRLIYYSQIVNDFQKGDIAEGYSVSREKKESFPLTVTSAQKNPTAFYLCASSSGTSLSYEQYFGPGTRLTVT.

The rearrangement links TRBV7-8 to TRBJ1-1; tentatively, D is TRBD1 (5 bases). The CDR3 totals 15 residues. V gave up 6 bases and J gave up 1 base, with 15 bases separating them. Germline CDR1 reads SGHVS; CDR2 reads FQNEAQ. The CDR3 nucleotides are TGTGCCAGCAGTTTGGGTTTGGGGGGGAACACTGAAGCTTTCTTT. Amino acids: CASSLGLGGNTEAFF.

The chain uses TRBV18 and TRBJ1-2; the D is unclear. Germline assignment: CDR1 KGHSH and CDR2 LQKENI. V lost 3 bases to trimming and J lost 6 bases, with 8 bases between them. The CDR3 sequence is 12 residues long. CDR3 DNA sequence: TGTGCCAGCTCACCCGCCCGGGATGGCTACACCTTC. Residues: CASSPARDGYTF.

The rearrangement joins TRBV12-2 to TRBJ1-2. TRBV12-2 is recorded as a pseudogene. The CDR3 loop spans 14 amino acids. The chain's CDR3 is CASRARDPRNGYTF. DNA of the CDR3: TGTGCAAGTCGCGCGAGGGACCCGCGGAATGGCTACACCTTC.

This clone turned up a few times. The chain is built from TRBV14 and TRBJ2-1; 7 nucleotides line up with TRBD2. J lost 4 bases, V lost 2 bases, and 8 bases had no gene match. CDR1 and CDR2 (germline): SGHDN, FVKESK. This CDR3 has 16 amino acids. CDR3 region: CASSQPQAGIYNEQFF. CDR3 nucleotide sequence: TGTGCCAGCAGCCAACCACAAGCGGGGATTTACAATGAGCAGTTCTTC.

The chain combines TRBV27 with TRBJ2-7; 10 nucleotides line up with TRBD2. The CDR3 totals 15 residues. V shed 6 bases and J 4 bases; nucleotides not matched to a gene: 9. Germline V gene lookup returns CDR1 MNHEY and CDR2 SMNVEV (reference sequence). The CDR3 DNA follows: TGTGCCAGCAGCGCTGGGACTAGCGTTTTGTACGAGCAGTACTTC. Translated, it gives CASSAGTSVLYEQYF.

A note on this clone: The junction departs from the called germline gene at one end, perhaps through a read error. The chain carries TRBV28 and TRBJ2-7; D may be TRBD1 (7 bases). The CDR3 loop spans 12 amino acids. Germline V CDR1 and CDR2: MDHEN, SYDVKM. CDR3 DNA: TGTGCCAGCAGTTCATACAGGGGAGGCCTGGACTTC. Its protein product is CASSSYRGGLDF.

The chain employs TRBV29-1 and TRBJ2-7, with 8 bases lining up with TRBD2. Trimming took 4 bases from V and 3 from J; bases not matched to a gene: 8. The CDR3 sequence is 14 residues long. CDR1 is SQVTM, CDR2 ANQGSEA, per germline. The CDR3 bases are TGCAGCGTTGGGGGGGCGGGAGGCGTCTACGAGCAGTACTTC. This gives the protein CSVGGAGGVYEQYF.

The rearrangement links TRBV19 to TRBJ2-7; TRBD1 might be the D (6 bases). The ends were cut back, 8 bases at V and 0 bases at J, with 8 bases in the middle. The CDR3 consists of 12 residues. Germline V gives CDR1 LNHDA, CDR2 SQIVND (reference sequence). The CDR3 nucleotides read TGTGCCAGTGGACAGTCCTCCTACGAGCAGTACTTC. Its translation: CASGQSSYEQYF.

The chain recombines TRBV6-5 with TRBJ2-3; 7 nucleotides agree with TRBD1. The CDR3 consists of 14 residues. Germline assignment: CDR1 MNHEY and CDR2 SVGAGI. V was clipped by 6 bases and J by 2 bases; unmatched bases: 5. The CDR3 sequence: CASRRTGITDTQYF. In nucleotides, the CDR3 is TGTGCCAGCAGGAGGACAGGCATCACAGATACGCAGTATTTT.

V and J are TRBV28 and TRBJ1-6; no definite D call. Trimming stripped 3 bases from V and 3 bases from J, with 9 bases between. This CDR3 is 15 amino acids long. Germline CDR1 is MDHEN and CDR2 is SYDVKM. The CDR3 is CASSFRAVYNSPLHF. CDR3 bases: TGTGCCAGCAGTTTCCGGGCCGTCTATAATTCACCCCTCCACTTT.

The gene calls are TRBV5-1 and TRBJ1-5, with a possible D match to TRBD1 (5 bases). From germline, CDR1 is SGHRS and CDR2 YFSETQ. Trimming took 0 bases from V and 0 from J, leaving 10 bases between them. The length of the CDR3 is 16 residues. The CDR3 DNA reads as TGCGCCAGCAGCTTGGATGGGGGAATTAGCAATCAGCCCCAGCATTTT. Amino acid sequence: CASSLDGGISNQPQHF.

CDR3: CASSLGSGGPQETQYF. CDR3 nucleotide sequence: TGTGCCAGCAGCTTGGGCAGCGGGGGGCCTCAAGAGACCCAGTACTTC. The V gene is TRBV11-2, the J gene TRBJ2-5; 9 nucleotides line up with TRBD2. J gave up 2 bases and V 3 bases, and 7 bases lay outside the gene matches. Germline values: CDR1 SGHAT, CDR2 FQNNGV. The CDR3 is 16 residues long.

This chain links TRBV5-4 with TRBJ1-3, with 8 positions matching TRBD1. J gave up 4 bases and V 3 bases, and 6 bases lay outside the gene matches. This CDR3 has 15 residues. The germline gives CDR1 SGHNT, CDR2 YYREEE (reference sequence). CDR3 sequence reads: CASSYQGARGNTIYF. The CDR3 region has the DNA TGTGCCAGCAGCTACCAGGGGGCGCGGGGAAACACCATATATTTT. The whole variable domain, filled in from reference TRBV5-4 and TRBJ1-3, reads ETGVTQSPTHLIKTRGQQVTLRCSSQSGHNTVSWYQQALGQGPQFIFQYYREEENGRGNFPPRFSGLQFPNYSSELNVNALELDDSALYLCASSYQGARGNTIYFGEGSWLTVV.

The gene calls are TRBV5-1 and TRBJ1-5; the D is unclear. Germline V lookup: CDR1 SGHRS, CDR2 YFSETQ. This CDR3 spans 15 amino acids. The germline V and J ends were trimmed by 5 bases and 0 bases, with 12 bases remaining between them. This chain's CDR3 is CASRVQTDSNQPQHF. DNA of the CDR3: TGCGCCAGCAGGGTACAGACCGATAGCAATCAGCCCCAGCATTTT.